A single sample is the source of the 5 T cell receptor beta chains below, sequenced in a study of cytomegalovirus exposure and HLA in healthy donors. Assay used: immunoSEQ multiplex PCR; TCRdb lists only in-frame clones, some missing. The sample holds over 150,000 clones, 91% seen once. The sequencing sample was made of PBMCs. Receptors were obtained from a woman between 18 and 29 years old in good health and CMV-seropositive.

This clone was observed a handful of times. The chain is built from TRBV6-6 and TRBJ2-7; D might be TRBD1 (7 bases). V lost 2 bases, J lost 0 bases, and 11 bases lay in between. The germline gives CDR1 MNHNY, CDR2 SVGAGI (reference sequence). This CDR3 spans 15 amino acids. The CDR3 DNA reads TGTGCCAGCAGTTACGGAGGGGGCGTCTCCTACGAGCAGTACTTC. Translating gives CASSYGGGVSYEQYF.

The V and J genes are TRBV2 and TRBJ1-2, with 7 nucleotides matching TRBD1. V dropped 5 bases and J dropped 3; count of bases not matched to a gene: 6. The CDR3 has 14 residues. Germline CDR1 SNHLY, CDR2 FYNNEI. The CDR3 DNA reads as TGTGCCAGCAGTATACAGGGGAAGGACTATGGCTACACCTTC. This gives the protein CASSIQGKDYGYTF.

The V and J genes are TRBV7-9 and TRBJ2-3; 9 nucleotides agree with TRBD2. Per germline, CDR1 SEHNR and CDR2 FQNEAQ (reference sequence). The trim removed 5 bases at V and 0 bases at J, leaving 6 bases unmatched. The CDR3 has 16 amino acids. CDR3 sequence: CASSQRTSVSTDTQYF. The CDR3, as DNA: TGTGCCAGCAGCCAGAGGACTAGCGTTAGCACAGATACGCAGTATTTT.

The gene calls are TRBV19 and TRBJ1-3; D unresolved. V dropped 5 bases and J dropped 0 bases, with 11 bases sitting between them. The CDR3 has 15 residues. Germline lookup yields CDR1 LNHDA and CDR2 SQIVND (reference sequence). The CDR3 DNA reads as TGTGCCAGTAGTCTCGATCTAAGCTCTGGAAACACCATATATTTT. Encoded protein: CASSLDLSSGNTIYF.

The J gene is TRBJ2-5, the V gene TRBV4-1; TRBD2 aligns across 7 bases. The germline V gene encodes CDR1 MGHRA and CDR2 YSYEKL. V gave up 0 bases and J gave up 10 bases; unmatched junction bases: 11. The CDR3 length is 15 residues. DNA for the CDR3: TGCGCCAGCAGCCAAGATCCCGGACTAGTTGGGCGCCAGTACTTC. As protein: CASSQDPGLVGRQYF.